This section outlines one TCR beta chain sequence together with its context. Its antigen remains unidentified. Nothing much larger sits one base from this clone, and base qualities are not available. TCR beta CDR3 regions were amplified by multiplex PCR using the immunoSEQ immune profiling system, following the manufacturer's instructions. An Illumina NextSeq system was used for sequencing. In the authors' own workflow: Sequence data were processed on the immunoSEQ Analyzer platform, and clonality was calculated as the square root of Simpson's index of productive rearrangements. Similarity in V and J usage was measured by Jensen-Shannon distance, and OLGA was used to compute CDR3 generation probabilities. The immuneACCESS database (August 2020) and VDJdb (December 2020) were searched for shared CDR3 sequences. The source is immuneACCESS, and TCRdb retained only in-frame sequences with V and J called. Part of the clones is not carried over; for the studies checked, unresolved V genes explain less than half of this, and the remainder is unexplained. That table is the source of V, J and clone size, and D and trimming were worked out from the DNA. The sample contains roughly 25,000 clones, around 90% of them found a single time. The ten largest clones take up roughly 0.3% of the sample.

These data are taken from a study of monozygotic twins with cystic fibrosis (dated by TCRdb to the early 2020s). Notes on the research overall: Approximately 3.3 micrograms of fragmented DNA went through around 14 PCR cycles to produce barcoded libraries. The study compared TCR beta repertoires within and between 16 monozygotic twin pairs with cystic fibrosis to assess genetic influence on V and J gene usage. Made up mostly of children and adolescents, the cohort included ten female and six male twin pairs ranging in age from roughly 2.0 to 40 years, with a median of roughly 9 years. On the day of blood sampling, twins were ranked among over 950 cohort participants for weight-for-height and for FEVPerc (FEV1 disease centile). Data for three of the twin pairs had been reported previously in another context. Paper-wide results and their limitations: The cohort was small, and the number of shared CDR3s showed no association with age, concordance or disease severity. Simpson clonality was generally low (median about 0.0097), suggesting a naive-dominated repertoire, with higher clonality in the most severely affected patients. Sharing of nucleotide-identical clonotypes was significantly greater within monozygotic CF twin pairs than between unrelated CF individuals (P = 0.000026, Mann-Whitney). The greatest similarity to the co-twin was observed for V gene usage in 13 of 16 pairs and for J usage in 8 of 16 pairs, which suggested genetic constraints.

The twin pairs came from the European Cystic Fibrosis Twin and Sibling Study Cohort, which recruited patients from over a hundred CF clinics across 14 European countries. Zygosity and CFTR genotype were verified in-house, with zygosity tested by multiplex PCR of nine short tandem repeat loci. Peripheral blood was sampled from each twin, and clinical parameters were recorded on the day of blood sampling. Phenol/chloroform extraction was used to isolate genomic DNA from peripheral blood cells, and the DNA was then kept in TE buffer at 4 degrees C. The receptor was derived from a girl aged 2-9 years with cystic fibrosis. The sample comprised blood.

The CDR3 has the sequence CASSYSPESQTQYF. The sequence in DNA is TGTGCCAGCAGTTACTCCCCGGAAAGCCAGACCCAGTACTTC. The chain is assembled from TRBV6-5 and TRBJ2-5; the D gene remains uncertain. CDR1 and CDR2, looked up from the germline V gene, are MNHEY and SVGAGI. V lost 0 bases and J lost 6 bases; the stretch between them is 11 bases long. The CDR3 holds 14 amino acids from the cysteine to the phenylalanine. Solely the CDR3 DNA is kept, with 42 bases framed from the first base.